This entry concerns a single T cell receptor (beta chain). Its target is unknown. The sample originates from a study of T-cell reconstitution after alpha-beta-depleted transplantation in children. Study results and limitations: The origin of alpha-beta T cells about two months after transplant was reportedly several hundred expanded graft clones.

From germline, CDR1 is MDHEN and CDR2 SYDVKM. Trimming cost V 2 bases and J 7 bases, with 8 bases left between them. There are 12 residues in the CDR3. Unique molecular identifiers featured in how the TCRbeta library was prepared. MiXCR, applied by TCRdb to the PCR reads, yields one record per CDR3 protein. The data contain about 510,000 distinct CDR3 sequences, 11% of them singletons. The J gene is TRBJ1-1, the V gene TRBV28, with D tentatively TRBD1 (5 bases). The sample here was PBMCs, mostly from graft donor cells, taken 180 days after TCRalphabeta/CD19-depleted stem cell transplant. This sequence was found in a female patient aged 2 to 10 who had a stem cell transplant for aplastic anemia, so the T cells may come from the graft donor. For the CDR3, the DNA is TGTGCCAGCAGTTTACCTAGGGGTGAAGCTTTCTTT. Protein: CASSLPRGEAFF.